The 11 T cell receptor beta chains in this list originate from one sample, sequenced in a study of CXCR3-negative and CXCR3-positive naive CD8 T cells. With UMI labels, 5' RACE was used to prepare the TRB cDNA libraries. From the 5' RACE reads, TCRdb lists one entry per CDR3 protein and no DNA. The specimen's table records more than 50,000 distinct CDR3 sequences. Sequences were obtained from naive CXCR3- CD8+ T cells from blood. Stated subset: CD45RO-CCR7+CD27+CD95- naive CD8+ T cells lacking CXCR3 (TNR3-). The source is a human donor in good health. Some clones in this sample may be carry-over from other donors' samples.

The chain's CDR3 is CASSMSSGGSYNEQFF. The rearrangement links TRBV19 to TRBJ2-1; the D call from TCRdb, TRBD2, cannot be confirmed without DNA. CDR3 length: 16 residues. Looked up from germline, CDR1 is LNHDA and CDR2 is SQIVND (reference sequence).

V and J are TRBV6-5 and TRBJ1-6; there is no DNA to check the TCRdb D call of TRBD1. Germline loops: CDR1 MNHEY, CDR2 SVGAGI. The CDR3 totals 15 residues. Here the CDR3 reads CASSPRTGVGSPLHF.

The chain recombines TRBV7-9 with TRBJ2-2. The CDR3 spans 15 residues. CDR1 SEHNR and CDR2 FQNEAQ come from the germline V gene (reference sequence). The CDR3 protein is CASSLYGLNTGELFF.

The CDR3 is CAISDPDNSYEQYF. The V and J genes are TRBV10-3 and TRBJ2-7. The CDR3 loop spans 14 amino acids. The germline CDR1 and CDR2 sequences are ENHRY and SYGVKD.

Here the CDR3 reads CSVEEIGGYGSNTEAFF. The rearrangement uses TRBV29-1 and TRBJ1-1. This CDR3 contains 17 residues. Germline CDR1 is SQVTM and CDR2 is ANQGSEA.

The chain combines TRBV4-2 with TRBJ1-2. The germline gives CDR1 LGHNA, CDR2 YNFKEQ. The CDR3 runs 14 residues. CDR3 sequence reads: CASNPQGTSYGYTF.

The CDR3 region is CASRNDRDRKETQYF. The chain is built from TRBV10-1 and TRBJ2-5; TCRdb's D call of TRBD1 is untestable without DNA. CDR3 length: 15 amino acids. Germline loops: CDR1 WNHNN, CDR2 SYGVQD (reference sequence).

The V call is TRBV3-1, the J call TRBJ2-3; the D call from TCRdb, TRBD2, cannot be confirmed without DNA. CDR3 length: 17 residues. Germline V gene data show CDR1 as LGHDT and CDR2 as YNNKEL (reference sequence). The CDR3 sequence is CASSQAILAGVSDTQYF.

The V gene is TRBV29-1, the J gene TRBJ2-2; TCRdb lists TRBD1, though no DNA is available to test this call. Germline V gene lookup returns CDR1 SQVTM and CDR2 ANQGSEA. This CDR3 is built from 13 residues. The CDR3 region is CSVENQGTGELFF.

The chain has TRBV7-9 and TRBJ2-6; TCRdb names TRBD1, which stays unverified in the absence of DNA. CDR3 length: 18 residues. CDR1 SEHNR and CDR2 FQNEAQ come from the germline V gene (reference sequence). CDR3 amino acids: CASSLLGGVFSGANVLTF.

This rearrangement joins TRBV6-5 to TRBJ2-1; without DNA, the TCRdb call of TRBD1 cannot be checked. Germline assignment: CDR1 MNHEY and CDR2 SVGAGI. The CDR3 extends over 14 amino acids. CDR3 loop: CASSYSGRDNEQFF.